This T cell receptor (beta chain) originates from a study of cytomegalovirus exposure and HLA in healthy donors. Study-level points and caveats: Sequencing likely produced, as an artifact, a cluster of highly shared sequence variants. In a later analysis, HLA-associated TCR beta chains were more clonally expanded than equally common others.

The primer mix had 60 Vbeta and 13 Jbeta primers. Clones were read by immunoSEQ multiplex PCR, and TCRdb kept only the in-frame ones, dropping some. The table records 110,000 to 150,000 clones, roughly four fifths of them present only once. Points on this clone: Its antigen is unknown.

The CDR3 covers 15 residues. Losses at the gene ends were 4 bases for V and 7 bases for J; bases not matched to a gene: 3. CDR1 LGHNA and CDR2 YNFKEQ come from the germline V gene. The source of this sequence is a man aged 40-49 years in good health and CMV-seropositive. The chain uses TRBV4-2 and TRBJ2-1; 14 bases are shared with TRBD2. Input material: PBMCs. This chain's CDR3 is CASSRLAGGGNEQFF. The CDR3 coding sequence is TGTGCCAGCAGCCGACTAGCGGGAGGGGGGAATGAGCAGTTCTTC.